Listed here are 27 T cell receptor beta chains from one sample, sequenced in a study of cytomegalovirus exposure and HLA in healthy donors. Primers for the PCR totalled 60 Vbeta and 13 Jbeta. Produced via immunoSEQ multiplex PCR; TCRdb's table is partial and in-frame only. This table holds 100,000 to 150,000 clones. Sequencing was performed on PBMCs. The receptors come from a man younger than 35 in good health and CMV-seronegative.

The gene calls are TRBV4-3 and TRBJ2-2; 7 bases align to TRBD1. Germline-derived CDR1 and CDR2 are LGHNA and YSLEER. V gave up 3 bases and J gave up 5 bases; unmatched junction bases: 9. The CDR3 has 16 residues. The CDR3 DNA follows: TGCGCCAGCAGCCAGGACGGGACAGCTGGGACCGGGGAGCTGTTTTTT. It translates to CASSQDGTAGTGELFF.

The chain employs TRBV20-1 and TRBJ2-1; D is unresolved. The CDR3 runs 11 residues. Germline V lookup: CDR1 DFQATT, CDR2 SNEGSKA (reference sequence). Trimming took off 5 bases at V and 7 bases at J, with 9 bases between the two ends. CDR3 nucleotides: TGCAGTGCTCCTCTCCTAAATGAGCAGTTCTTC. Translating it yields CSAPLLNEQFF.

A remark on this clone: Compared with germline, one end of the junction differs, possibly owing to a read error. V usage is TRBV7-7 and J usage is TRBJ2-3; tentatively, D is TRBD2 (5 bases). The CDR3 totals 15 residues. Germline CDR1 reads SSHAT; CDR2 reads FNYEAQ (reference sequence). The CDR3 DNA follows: TGTGCTAGCAGCTTAGGAGGCCTGGAAGGAGATACGCAGTATTTT. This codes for CASSLGGLEGDTQYF.

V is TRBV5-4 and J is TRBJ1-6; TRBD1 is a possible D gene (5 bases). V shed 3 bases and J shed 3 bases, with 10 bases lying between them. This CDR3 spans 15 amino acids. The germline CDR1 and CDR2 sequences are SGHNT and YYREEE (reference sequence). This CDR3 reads CASSSKTDYNSPLHF. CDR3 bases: TGTGCCAGCAGCTCCAAGACAGACTATAATTCACCCCTCCACTTT.

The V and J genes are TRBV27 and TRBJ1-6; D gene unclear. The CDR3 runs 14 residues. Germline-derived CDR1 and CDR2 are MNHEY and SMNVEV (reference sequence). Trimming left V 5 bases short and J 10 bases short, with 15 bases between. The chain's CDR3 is CASSRGGLVSPLHF. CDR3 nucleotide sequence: TGTGCCAGCAGTAGAGGAGGTCTAGTCTCACCCCTCCACTTT.

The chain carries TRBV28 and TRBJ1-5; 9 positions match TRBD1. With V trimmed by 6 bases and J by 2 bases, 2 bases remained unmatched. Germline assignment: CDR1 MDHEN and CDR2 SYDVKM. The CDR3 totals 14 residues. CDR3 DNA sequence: TGTGCCAGCAGCTGGACAGGGGGCAATCAGCCCCAGCATTTT. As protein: CASSWTGGNQPQHF. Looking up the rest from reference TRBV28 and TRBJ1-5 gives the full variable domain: DVKVTQSSRYLVKRTGEKVFLECVQDMDHENMFWYRQDPGLGLRLIYFSYDVKMKEKGDIPEGYSVSREKKERFSLILESASTNQTSMYLCASSWTGGNQPQHFGDGTRLSIL.

The CDR3 DNA is TGTGCCAGCAGCCGGGGGGGAGGAGGTCGGACTGAAGCTTTCTTT. Translated, it gives CASSRGGGGRTEAFF. This chain uses TRBV28 with TRBJ1-1; tentative D call: TRBD1 (5 bases). The germline V gene has CDR1 MDHEN and CDR2 SYDVKM. Trimming removed 6 bases at V and 5 bases at J, with 19 bases between. The CDR3 has 15 residues.

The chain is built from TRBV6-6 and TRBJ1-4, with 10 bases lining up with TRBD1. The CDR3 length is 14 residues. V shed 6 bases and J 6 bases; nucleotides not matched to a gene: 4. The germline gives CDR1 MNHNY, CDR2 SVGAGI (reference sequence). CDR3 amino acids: CASSFGTGDEKLFF. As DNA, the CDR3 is TGTGCCAGCAGCTTCGGGACAGGGGATGAAAAACTGTTTTTT.

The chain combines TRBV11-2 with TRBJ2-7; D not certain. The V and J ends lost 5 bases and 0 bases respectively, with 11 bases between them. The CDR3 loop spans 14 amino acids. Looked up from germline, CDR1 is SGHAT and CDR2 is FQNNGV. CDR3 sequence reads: CASSRSSPSYEQYF. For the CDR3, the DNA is TGTGCCAGCAGCCGTTCAAGCCCCTCCTACGAGCAGTACTTC.

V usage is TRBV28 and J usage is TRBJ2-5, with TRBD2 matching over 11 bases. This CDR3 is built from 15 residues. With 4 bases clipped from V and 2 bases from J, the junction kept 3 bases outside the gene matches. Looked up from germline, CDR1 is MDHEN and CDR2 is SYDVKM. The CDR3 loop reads CASSWIAGGQETQYF. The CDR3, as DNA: TGTGCCAGCAGTTGGATAGCGGGGGGGCAAGAGACCCAGTACTTC.

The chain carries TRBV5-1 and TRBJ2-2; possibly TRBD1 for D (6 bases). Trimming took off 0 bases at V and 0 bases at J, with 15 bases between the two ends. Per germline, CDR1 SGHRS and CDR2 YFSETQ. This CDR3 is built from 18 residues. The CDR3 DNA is TGCGCCAGCAGCTTGGCCCCACCGGACAGACCGAACACCGGGGAGCTGTTTTTT. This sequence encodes CASSLAPPDRPNTGELFF.

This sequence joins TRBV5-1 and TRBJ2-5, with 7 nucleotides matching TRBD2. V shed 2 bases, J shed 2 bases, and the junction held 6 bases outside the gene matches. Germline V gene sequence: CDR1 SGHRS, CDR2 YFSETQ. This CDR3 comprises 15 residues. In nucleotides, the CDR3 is TGCGCCAGCAGCTTCTTAGCGGGCCCACAAGAGACCCAGTACTTC. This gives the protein CASSFLAGPQETQYF.

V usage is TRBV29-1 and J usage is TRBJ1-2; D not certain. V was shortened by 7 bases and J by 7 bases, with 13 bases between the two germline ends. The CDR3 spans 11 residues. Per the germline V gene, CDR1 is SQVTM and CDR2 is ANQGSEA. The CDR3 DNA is TGCAGCGCGTACCTAGTGGGTGGCTACACCTTC. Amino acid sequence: CSAYLVGGYTF.

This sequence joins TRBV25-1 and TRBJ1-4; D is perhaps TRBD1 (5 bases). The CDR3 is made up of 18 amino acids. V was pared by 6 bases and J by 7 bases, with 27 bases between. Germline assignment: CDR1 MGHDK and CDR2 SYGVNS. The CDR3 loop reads CASSGRVIPSPGGEKLFF. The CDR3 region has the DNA TGTGCCAGCAGCGGACGCGTCATACCTTCGCCGGGGGGTGAAAAACTGTTTTTT.

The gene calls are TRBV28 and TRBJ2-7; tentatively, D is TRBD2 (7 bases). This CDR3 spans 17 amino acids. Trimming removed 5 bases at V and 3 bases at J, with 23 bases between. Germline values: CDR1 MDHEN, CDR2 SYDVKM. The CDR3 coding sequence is TGTGCCAGCAGTCTAGGGGGGGTAGGGCAGGCCCTCTACGAGCAGTACTTC. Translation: CASSLGGVGQALYEQYF.

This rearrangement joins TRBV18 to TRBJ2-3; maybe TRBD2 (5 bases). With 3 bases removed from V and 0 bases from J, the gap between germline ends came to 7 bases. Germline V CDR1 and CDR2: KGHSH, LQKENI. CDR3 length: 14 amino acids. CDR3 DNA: TGTGCCAGCTCACCGAGGACTAGCACAGATACGCAGTATTTT. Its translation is CASSPRTSTDTQYF. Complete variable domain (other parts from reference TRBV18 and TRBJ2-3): NAGVMQNPRHLVRRRGQEARLRCSPMKGHSHVYWYRQLPEEGLKFMVYLQKENIIDESGMPKERFSAEFPKEGPSILRIQQVVRGDSAAYFCASSPRTSTDTQYFGPGTRLTVL.

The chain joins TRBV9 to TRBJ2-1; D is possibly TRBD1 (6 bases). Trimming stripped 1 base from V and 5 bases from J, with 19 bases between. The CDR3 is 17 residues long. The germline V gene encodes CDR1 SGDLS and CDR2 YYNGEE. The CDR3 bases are TGTGCCAGCAGCGTACGACCAGGGGTAGGTAGTAACAATGAGCAGTTCTTC. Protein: CASSVRPGVGSNNEQFF.

This CDR3 is CASSAGDRGTYNEQFF. DNA for the CDR3: TGTGCCAGCAGTGCGGGGGACAGGGGAACCTACAATGAGCAGTTCTTC. The rearrangement uses TRBV6-1 and TRBJ2-1, with 10 positions matching TRBD1. The CDR3 is 16 amino acids. Germline lookup yields CDR1 MNHNS and CDR2 SASEGT. The trim removed 4 bases at V and 2 bases at J, leaving 5 bases unmatched.

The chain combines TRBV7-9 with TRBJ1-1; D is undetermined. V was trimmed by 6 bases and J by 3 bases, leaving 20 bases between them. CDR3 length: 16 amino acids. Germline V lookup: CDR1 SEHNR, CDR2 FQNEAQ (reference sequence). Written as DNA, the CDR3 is TGTGCCAGCAGTAGCCCTAGGTCCAACGGGGACACTGAAGCTTTCTTT. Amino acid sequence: CASSSPRSNGDTEAFF.

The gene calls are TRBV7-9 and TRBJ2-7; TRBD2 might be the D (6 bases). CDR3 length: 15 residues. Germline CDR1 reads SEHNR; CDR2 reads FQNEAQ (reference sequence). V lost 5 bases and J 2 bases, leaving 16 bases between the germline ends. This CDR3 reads CASSGAGPHTYEQYF. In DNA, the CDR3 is TGTGCCAGCAGCGGCGCGGGACCGCATACCTACGAGCAGTACTTC.

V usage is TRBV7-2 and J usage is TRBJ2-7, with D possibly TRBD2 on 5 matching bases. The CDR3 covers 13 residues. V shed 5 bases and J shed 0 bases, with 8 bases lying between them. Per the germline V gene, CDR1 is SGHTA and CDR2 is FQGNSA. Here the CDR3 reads CASSVGGSYEQYF. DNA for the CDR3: TGTGCCAGCAGCGTCGGAGGCTCCTACGAGCAGTACTTC.

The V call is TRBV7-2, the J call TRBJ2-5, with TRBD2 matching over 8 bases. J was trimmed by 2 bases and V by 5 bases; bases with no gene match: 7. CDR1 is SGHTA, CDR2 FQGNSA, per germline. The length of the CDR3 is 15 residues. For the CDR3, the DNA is TGTGCCAGCAGCCCTAAACGGGGGGGACAAGAGACCCAGTACTTC. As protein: CASSPKRGGQETQYF.

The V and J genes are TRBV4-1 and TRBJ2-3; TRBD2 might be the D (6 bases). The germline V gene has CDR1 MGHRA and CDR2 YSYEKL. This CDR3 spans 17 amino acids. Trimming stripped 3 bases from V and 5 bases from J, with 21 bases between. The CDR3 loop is CASSQAELATSRDTQYF. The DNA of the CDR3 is TGCGCCAGCAGCCAGGCAGAACTAGCCACCTCCAGAGATACGCAGTATTTT.

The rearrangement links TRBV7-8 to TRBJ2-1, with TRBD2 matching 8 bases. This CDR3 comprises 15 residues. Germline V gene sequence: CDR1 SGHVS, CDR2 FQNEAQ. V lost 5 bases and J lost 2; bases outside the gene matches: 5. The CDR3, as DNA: TGTGCCAGCAGCGTTAGCGGGAACACCTACAATGAGCAGTTCTTC. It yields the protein CASSVSGNTYNEQFF.

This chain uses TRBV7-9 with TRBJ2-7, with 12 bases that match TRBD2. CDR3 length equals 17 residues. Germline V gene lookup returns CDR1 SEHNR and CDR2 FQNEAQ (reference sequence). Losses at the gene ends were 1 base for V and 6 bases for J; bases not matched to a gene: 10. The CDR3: CASSLVEYGLAGTEQYF. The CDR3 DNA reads TGTGCCAGCAGCTTAGTAGAGTACGGACTAGCGGGGACCGAGCAGTACTTC.

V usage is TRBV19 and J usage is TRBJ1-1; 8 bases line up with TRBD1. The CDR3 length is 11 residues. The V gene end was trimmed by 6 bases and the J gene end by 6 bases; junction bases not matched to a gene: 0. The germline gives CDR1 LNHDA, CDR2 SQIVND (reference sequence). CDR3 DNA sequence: TGTGCCAGTAGGGACAGGGCTGAAGCTTTCTTT. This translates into CASRDRAEAFF.

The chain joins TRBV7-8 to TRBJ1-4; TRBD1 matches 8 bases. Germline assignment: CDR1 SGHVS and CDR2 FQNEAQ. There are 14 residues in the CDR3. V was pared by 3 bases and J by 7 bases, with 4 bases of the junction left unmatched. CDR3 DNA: TGTGCCAGCAGCTTGACAGGGGAGGTTGAAAAACTGTTTTTT. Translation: CASSLTGEVEKLFF.